The 10 T cell receptor beta chains listed next were all sequenced from one sample in a study of cytomegalovirus exposure and HLA in healthy donors (dated by TCRdb to about 2017). Library method: the immunoSEQ multiplex PCR assay. This is the immuneACCESS table as TCRdb keeps it, with only in-frame sequences that have V and J called. A part of the clones is gone; compared with another copy, unresolved V genes explain less than half, and the rest is unexplained. The sample has about 160,000 clones on record, approximately 89% of them singletons. Jointly, the top ten make up more than 3.5% of the sample. Material for sequencing was PBMCs. The receptors were sampled from a man between 18 and 35 years old in good health and CMV-seropositive.

V gene TRBV15 combines with J gene TRBJ2-1, with TRBD2 identical over 12 bases. V shed 5 bases, J shed 4 bases, and the junction held 6 bases outside the gene matches. The CDR3 is 16 amino acids. In germline, CDR1 is LNHNV, CDR2 YYDKDF (reference sequence). The CDR3 nucleotides read TGTGCCACCAGCGGGACTAGCGGGCCTTTTTACAATGAGCAGTTCTTC. Its translation: CATSGTSGPFYNEQFF.

The genes are TRBV11-3 and TRBJ2-1; D might be TRBD2 (5 bases). Deletions cut 1 base from V and 8 bases from J, with 6 bases between. The CDR3 is 12 residues long. Germline V lookup: CDR1 SGHNT, CDR2 YENEEA. The CDR3 loop reads CASSLVGDEQFF. CDR3 bases: TGTGCCAGCAGCTTAGTCGGGGATGAGCAGTTCTTC.

This clone has a single count. The chain joins TRBV28 to TRBJ1-5; maybe TRBD1 (6 bases). The CDR3 totals 14 residues. V was shortened by 5 bases and J by 7 bases, with 15 bases between the two germline ends. Germline V CDR1 and CDR2: MDHEN, SYDVKM. The CDR3 loop reads CASSRGTGSQPQHF. For the CDR3, the DNA is TGTGCCAGCAGTAGGGGAACAGGGTCGCAGCCCCAGCATTTT.

The chain has TRBV29-1 and TRBJ2-7, with 7 bases lining up with TRBD1. Germline V lookup: CDR1 SQVTM, CDR2 ANQGSEA. CDR3 size: 14 residues. J lost 0 bases, V lost 2 bases, and 4 bases had no gene match. The chain's CDR3 is CSVEIAGGSYEQYF. The CDR3 DNA is TGCAGCGTTGAAATAGCAGGGGGCTCCTACGAGCAGTACTTC.

This chain uses TRBV19 with TRBJ2-3; D might be TRBD2 (5 bases). CDR1 LNHDA and CDR2 SQIVND come from the germline V gene (reference sequence). This CDR3 is 18 amino acids long. With 9 bases removed from V and 0 bases from J, the gap between germline ends came to 25 bases. CDR3: CASLRRGFGDHSTDTQYF. In DNA form, the CDR3 reads TGTGCCAGCCTCCGACGCGGGTTCGGTGACCACAGCACAGATACGCAGTATTTT.

The rearrangement uses TRBV11-3 and TRBJ2-2, with D possibly being TRBD2 (5 bases). V gave up 5 bases and J gave up 3 bases, with 13 bases separating them. The CDR3 contains 15 residues. From germline, CDR1 is SGHNT and CDR2 YENEEA. The CDR3 sequence: CASSPWTGDTGELFF. The DNA for the CDR3 is TGTGCCAGCAGCCCGTGGACCGGGGACACCGGGGAGCTGTTTTTT.

The chain links TRBV19 to TRBJ2-3; no clear D. The CDR3 is made up of 14 amino acids. Trimming shortened V by 4 bases and J by 4 bases, and 12 bases separated the two germline ends. Germline V lookup: CDR1 LNHDA, CDR2 SQIVND (reference sequence). The CDR3 protein is CASSKELSPDTQYF. The CDR3 nucleotides are TGTGCCAGTAGTAAGGAGTTAAGCCCAGATACGCAGTATTTT. Complete variable domain (other parts from reference TRBV19 and TRBJ2-3): DGGITQSPKYLFRKEGQNVTLSCEQNLNHDAMYWYRQDPGQGLRLIYYSQIVNDFQKGDIAEGYSVSREKKESFPLTVTSAQKNPTAFYLCASSKELSPDTQYFGPGTRLTVL.

The V and J genes are TRBV28 and TRBJ2-7; D is perhaps TRBD1 (6 bases). Deletions cut 6 bases from V and 2 bases from J, with 17 bases between. The CDR3 is made up of 15 amino acids. Germline assignment: CDR1 MDHEN and CDR2 SYDVKM. The CDR3 loop reads CASSPGDQAPYEQYF. The CDR3 DNA reads as TGTGCCAGCAGCCCAGGGGATCAGGCTCCCTACGAGCAGTACTTC.

This clone appeared a few times. The chain combines TRBV6-4 with TRBJ2-3; no clear D gene. CDR1 and CDR2 (germline): MRHNA, SNTAGT. V was cut by 0 bases and J by 3 bases, with 7 bases left in between. This CDR3 has 14 residues. The CDR3 reads CASSDSPGTDTQYF. The CDR3 DNA follows: TGTGCCAGCAGTGACTCGCCCGGGACAGATACGCAGTATTTT.

This rearrangement joins TRBV19 to TRBJ2-2; 7 bases are shared with TRBD1. Germline V gene data show CDR1 as LNHDA and CDR2 as SQIVND (reference sequence). J was trimmed by 4 bases and V by 2 bases; bases with no gene match: 7. This CDR3 has 16 residues. The CDR3 DNA sequence: TGTGCCAGTAGTATAAGGGGCAGGGGGAGCACCGGGGAGCTGTTTTTT. Its protein is CASSIRGRGSTGELFF. Together with reference TRBV19 and TRBJ2-2, the CDR3 gives the full variable domain: DGGITQSPKYLFRKEGQNVTLSCEQNLNHDAMYWYRQDPGQGLRLIYYSQIVNDFQKGDIAEGYSVSREKKESFPLTVTSAQKNPTAFYLCASSIRGRGSTGELFFGEGSRLTVL.